A single sample gave rise to the 9 T cell receptor beta chains below, sequenced in a study of blood T cell repertoires in COVID-19. Libraries were prepared by immunoSEQ multiplex PCR; TCRdb keeps only in-frame clonotypes and omits some of them. This table has 10,000 to 15,000 clones, just under 80% appearing once. Sample: peripheral blood. The receptor set was obtained from a human donor in a cohort sampled during active COVID-19.

J is TRBJ1-2 and V is TRBV7-2; 11 bases fit TRBD1. Germline V gives CDR1 SGHTA, CDR2 FQGNSA. This CDR3 is built from 17 residues. Trimming cost V 1 base and J 0 bases; bases outside gene matches: 4. The CDR3 here is CASSLGTGGPANYGYTF. The CDR3 DNA is TGTGCCAGCAGCTTAGGGACAGGGGGCCCAGCTAACTATGGCTACACCTTC.

This clone has a single count. J is TRBJ2-7 and V is TRBV12-3 or TRBV12-4; possible D gene TRBD1, 5 bases. Trimming stripped 7 bases from V and 6 bases from J, with 13 bases between. The CDR3 contains 12 residues. DNA of the CDR3: TGTGCCAGCAATCCAGGGTCGGGCGAGCAGTACTTC. Residues: CASNPGSGEQYF.

This chain uses TRBV19 with TRBJ2-1; possible D gene TRBD1, 5 bases. Germline assignment: CDR1 LNHDA and CDR2 SQIVND (reference sequence). The CDR3 totals 15 residues. The V end was cut by 0 bases, the J end by 1 base, with 7 bases between. The DNA for the CDR3 is TGTGCCAGTAGTATAGAAGGGGAATCCTACAATGAGCAGTTCTTC. Residues: CASSIEGESYNEQFF.

This clone was detected once. The chain links TRBV5-6 to TRBJ2-2; D gene unclear. The CDR3 is 13 amino acids. With 0 bases removed from V and 7 bases from J, the gap between germline ends came to 7 bases. The germline V gene has CDR1 SGHDT and CDR2 YYEEEE. The CDR3 region has the DNA TGTGCCAGCAGCTTGGCTAGTTTCGGGGAGCTGTTTTTT. The encoded protein is CASSLASFGELFF.

The chain links TRBV4-2 to TRBJ1-4; 7 bases align to TRBD1. Germline CDR1 reads LGHNA; CDR2 reads YNFKEQ. This CDR3 has 15 residues. Losses at the gene ends were 1 base for V and 3 bases for J; bases not matched to a gene: 2. For the CDR3, the DNA is TGTGCCAGCAGCCAAGTAGGGACAGCTAATGAAAAACTGTTTTTT. Residues: CASSQVGTANEKLFF.

The V gene is TRBV9, the J gene TRBJ1-2, with 10 nucleotides matching TRBD1. Germline loops: CDR1 SGDLS, CDR2 YYNGEE. CDR3 length: 13 amino acids. V dropped 2 bases and J dropped 7; count of bases not matched to a gene: 2. CDR3 sequence reads: CASSVGTGAGYTF. The CDR3 DNA follows: TGTGCCAGCAGCGTCGGGACAGGGGCTGGCTACACCTTC.

V gene TRBV10-3 combines with J gene TRBJ2-5; TRBD2 matches at 11 bases. The germline CDR1 and CDR2 sequences are ENHRY and SYGVKD. The ends lost 8 bases at V and 1 base at J; junction bases unmatched: 3. The CDR3 contains 14 residues. The CDR3 sequence: CAIGGTSGQETQYF. In DNA form, the CDR3 reads TGTGCCATCGGGGGGACTAGCGGCCAAGAGACCCAGTACTTC.

The sample holds one count of this clone. The chain couples TRBV21-1 to TRBJ1-2; TRBD1 is the table's D call, not checked against the DNA. TRBV21-1 is noted as a pseudogene. The CDR3 is 14 amino acids. Written as DNA, the CDR3 is TGTGCCAGCAGCAAAGTAAGCAGGGGCTATGGCTACACCTTC. Protein: CASSKVSRGYGYTF.

V and J are TRBV2 and TRBJ1-4, with no clear D. Trimming stripped 6 bases from V and 7 bases from J, with 6 bases between. Germline V gene data show CDR1 as SNHLY and CDR2 as FYNNEI. The CDR3 spans 11 residues. The CDR3 here is CASRRFEKLFF. The CDR3 DNA sequence: TGTGCCAGCAGGAGGTTTGAAAAACTGTTTTTT.